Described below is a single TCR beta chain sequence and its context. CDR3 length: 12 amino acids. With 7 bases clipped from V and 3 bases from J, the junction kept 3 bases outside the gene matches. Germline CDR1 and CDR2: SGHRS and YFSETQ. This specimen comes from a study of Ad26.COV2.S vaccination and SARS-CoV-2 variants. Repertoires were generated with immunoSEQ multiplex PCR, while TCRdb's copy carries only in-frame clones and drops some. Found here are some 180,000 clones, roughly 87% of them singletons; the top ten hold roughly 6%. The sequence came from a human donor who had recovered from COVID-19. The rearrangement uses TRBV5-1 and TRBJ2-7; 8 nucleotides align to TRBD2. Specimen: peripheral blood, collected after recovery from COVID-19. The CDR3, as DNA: TGCGCCAGCGGCGCGGGAGGCTACGAGCAGTACTTC. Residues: CASGAGGYEQYF. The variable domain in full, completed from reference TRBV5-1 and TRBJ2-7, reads KAGVTQTPRYLIKTRGQQVTLSCSPISGHRSVSWYQQTPGQGLQFLFEYFSETQRNKGNFPGRFSGRQFSNSRSEMNVSTLELGDSALYLCASGAGGYEQYFGPGTRLTVT.